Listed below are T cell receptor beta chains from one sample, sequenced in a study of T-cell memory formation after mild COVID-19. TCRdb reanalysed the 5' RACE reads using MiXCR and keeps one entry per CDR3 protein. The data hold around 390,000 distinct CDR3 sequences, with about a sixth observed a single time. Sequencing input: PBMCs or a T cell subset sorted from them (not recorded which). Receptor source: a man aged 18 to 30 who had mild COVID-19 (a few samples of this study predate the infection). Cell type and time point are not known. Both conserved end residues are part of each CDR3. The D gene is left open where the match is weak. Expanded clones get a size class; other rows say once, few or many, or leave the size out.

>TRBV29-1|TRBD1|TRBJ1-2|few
TGCAGCGTTGGTGTGGGACAGGGGAATTCCTACACCTTC
CSVGVGQGNSYTF
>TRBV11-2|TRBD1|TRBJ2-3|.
TGTGCCAGCAGCTTCACAGGGGGAGATACGCAGTATTTT
CASSFTGGDTQYF
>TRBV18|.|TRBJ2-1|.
TGTGCCAGCTCACCCAGCGCGGGGGCCGGGAATGAGCAGTTCTTC
CASSPSAGAGNEQFF
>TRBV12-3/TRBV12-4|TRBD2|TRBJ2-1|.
TGTGCCAGCAGTTTCCGGGGGGACAATGAGCAGTTCTTC
CASSFRGDNEQFF
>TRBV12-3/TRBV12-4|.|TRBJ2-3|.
TGTGCCAGCAGGAATCGGGGGGCCGGCACAGATACGCAGTATTTT
CASRNRGAGTDTQYF
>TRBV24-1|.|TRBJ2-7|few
TGTGCCACCACCCCCCTACAGGGCCAATACGAGCAGTACTTC
CATTPLQGQYEQYF
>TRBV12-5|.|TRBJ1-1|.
TGTGCTAGTGGTTTAGGGGGGCTGAACACTGAAGCTTTCTTT
CASGLGGLNTEAFF
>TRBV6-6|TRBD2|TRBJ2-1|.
TGTGCCGCCTCTAGCGGGGGGGAATACAATGAGCAGTTCTTC
CAASSGGEYNEQFF
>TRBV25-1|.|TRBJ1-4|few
TGTGCCAGCAGTGAACCGGAGAGGTACGAGGAAAAACTGTTTTTT
CASSEPERYEEKLFF
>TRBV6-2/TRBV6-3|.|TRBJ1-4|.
TGTGCCAGCAGGCCCCGGACTTCAACTAATGAAAAACTGTTTTTT
CASRPRTSTNEKLFF
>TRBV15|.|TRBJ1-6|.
TGTGCCACCAGCAGAGTTGAGGAGGAGTCACCCCTCCACTTT
CATSRVEEESPLHF
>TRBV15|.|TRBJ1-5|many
TGTGCCACCAGCACCTTAGATGGGATAAATCAGCCCCAGCATTTT
CATSTLDGINQPQHF
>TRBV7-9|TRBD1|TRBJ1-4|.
TGTGCCAGCAGCTGGACAGGGGAGACTAATGAAAAACTGTTTTTT
CASSWTGETNEKLFF
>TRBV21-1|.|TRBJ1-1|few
TGTGCCAGCAGCCTCATCGGGGTCCACACTGAAGCTTTCTTT
CASSLIGVHTEAFF
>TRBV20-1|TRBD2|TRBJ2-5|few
TGCAGTGCTAGCCAGGTAGCGGGGATCCAAGAGACCCAGTACTTC
CSASQVAGIQETQYF
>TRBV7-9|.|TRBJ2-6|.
TGTGCCAGCAGCGTGGACATTTCTTCTGGGGCCAACGTCCTGACTTTC
CASSVDISSGANVLTF
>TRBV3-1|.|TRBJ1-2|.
TGTGCCAGCAGCCATTGGGATCCTACTAGTGGCTACACCTTC
CASSHWDPTSGYTF